These 23 T cell receptor beta chains share one sample of origin, sequenced in a study of shared clonotypes between healthy human individuals. Generated by immunoSEQ multiplex PCR, the TCRdb table keeps only in-frame clones and is missing some. The repertoire holds around 1,900,000 clones, with roughly 93% as singletons. CD45RO-negative, CCR7-positively selected cells formed the naive CD8 fraction, excluding terminally differentiated effector memory CD45RA+ cells. The sample comprised naive CD8+ T cells from PBMCs. These receptors came from a man younger than 35 in good health. Some clones in this sample may be carry-over from other donors' samples.

V usage is TRBV28 and J usage is TRBJ2-7; weak D call: TRBD1 (5 bases). Germline V CDR1 and CDR2: MDHEN, SYDVKM. This CDR3 has 16 amino acids. V dropped 4 bases and J dropped 3 bases, with 19 bases sitting between them. CDR3 in amino acids: CASSSPPRAFSYEQYF. The CDR3, as DNA: TGTGCCAGCAGTTCCCCCCCCAGGGCCTTTAGCTACGAGCAGTACTTC. The entire variable domain, with the rest obtained from reference TRBV28 and TRBJ2-7, is as follows: DVKVTQSSRYLVKRTGEKVFLECVQDMDHENMFWYRQDPGLGLRLIYFSYDVKMKEKGDIPEGYSVSREKKERFSLILESASTNQTSMYLCASSSPPRAFSYEQYFGPGTRLTVT.

This chain connects TRBV7-9 to TRBJ2-4, with D possibly matching TRBD1 (6 bases). The V end was cut by 3 bases, the J end by 6 bases, with 18 bases between. The germline V gene encodes CDR1 SEHNR and CDR2 FQNEAQ (reference sequence). The length of the CDR3 is 16 residues. The CDR3 nucleotides read TGTGCCAGCAGCTTGAGTAGGGGCCTAGGGGGAAACATTCAGTACTTC. Amino acids: CASSLSRGLGGNIQYF.

This clone showed up just once. The chain carries TRBV11-2 and TRBJ1-3; D ambiguous. Germline assignment: CDR1 SGHAT and CDR2 FQNNGV. The CDR3 is 16 residues long. Deletions cut 2 bases from V and 0 bases from J, with 11 bases between. CDR3 sequence reads: CASSLWARNSGNTIYF. DNA for the CDR3: TGTGCCAGCAGCTTATGGGCCAGAAACTCTGGAAACACCATATATTTT. The full variable domain, completed using reference TRBV11-2 and TRBJ1-3, is EAGVAQSPRYKIIEKRQSVAFWCNPISGHATLYWYQQILGQGPKLLIQFQNNGVVDDSQLPKDRFSAERLKGVDSTLKIQPAKLEDSAVYLCASSLWARNSGNTIYFGEGSWLTVV.

The chain links TRBV7-2 to TRBJ2-5; 12 nucleotides line up with TRBD1. Germline CDR1 SGHTA, CDR2 FQGNSA. The CDR3 length is 17 residues. With 1 base clipped from V and 5 bases from J, the junction kept 8 bases outside the gene matches. The CDR3 loop reads CASSLGLGQGARETQYF. The DNA for the CDR3 is TGTGCCAGCAGCTTAGGTTTGGGACAGGGGGCGCGGGAGACCCAGTACTTC.

There are a few counts of this clone. The chain employs TRBV6-1 and TRBJ2-4; tentatively, D is TRBD2 (5 bases). The germline V and J ends were trimmed by 1 base and 1 base, with 8 bases remaining between them. Germline V lookup: CDR1 MNHNS, CDR2 SASEGT. The CDR3 sequence is 15 residues long. In nucleotides, the CDR3 is TGTGCCAGCAGTGAAGATACTAGGGCCAAAAACATTCAGTACTTC. It translates to CASSEDTRAKNIQYF.

The rearrangement links TRBV15 to TRBJ1-1; D gene uncertain. Trimming pared 0 bases from V and 0 bases from J, leaving 8 bases between. The CDR3 spans 15 residues. Germline V lookup: CDR1 LNHNV, CDR2 YYDKDF (reference sequence). CDR3 region: CATSRDQGVNTEAFF. The CDR3 bases are TGTGCCACCAGCAGAGATCAAGGAGTGAACACTGAAGCTTTCTTT.

CDR3 in DNA: TGTGCCAGTAGTAGCGACAGGGGAAAGCAGCCCCAGCATTTT. Its translation: CASSSDRGKQPQHF. V is TRBV19 and J is TRBJ1-5, with 8 bases fitting TRBD1. The CDR3 contains 14 residues. The V gene's germline CDR1 is LNHDA and CDR2 SQIVND (reference sequence). Trimming at V came to 4 bases and at J to 7 bases, leaving 6 bases not matched to a gene. Complete variable domain (other parts from reference TRBV19 and TRBJ1-5): DGGITQSPKYLFRKEGQNVTLSCEQNLNHDAMYWYRQDPGQGLRLIYYSQIVNDFQKGDIAEGYSVSREKKESFPLTVTSAQKNPTAFYLCASSSDRGKQPQHFGDGTRLSIL.

The chain carries TRBV7-9 and TRBJ1-5; possible D gene TRBD1, 6 bases. The CDR3 covers 14 residues. Germline CDR1 and CDR2: SEHNR and FQNEAQ (reference sequence). V lost 5 bases and J 5 bases, leaving 13 bases between the germline ends. CDR3 loop: CASSRGGGYQPQHF. DNA for the CDR3: TGTGCCAGCAGCCGGGGGGGCGGCTATCAGCCCCAGCATTTT.

This chain joins TRBV9 and TRBJ1-2; no clear D gene. Germline V lookup: CDR1 SGDLS, CDR2 YYNGEE. CDR3 length: 14 amino acids. With 0 bases removed from V and 6 bases from J, the gap between germline ends came to 12 bases. In DNA, the CDR3 is TGTGCCAGCAGCGTAGCCCGGTCGTGGGATGGCTACACCTTC. Protein product: CASSVARSWDGYTF.

This rearrangement joins TRBV7-9 to TRBJ2-2; 11 nucleotides agree with TRBD2. The CDR3 loop spans 17 amino acids. V was pared by 4 bases and J by 3 bases, with 7 bases of the junction left unmatched. Germline V lookup: CDR1 SEHNR, CDR2 FQNEAQ (reference sequence). This chain's CDR3 is CASSSPGLAGYTGELFF. The CDR3 region has the DNA TGTGCCAGCAGCTCCCCAGGACTAGCGGGTTACACCGGGGAGCTGTTTTTT. Together with reference TRBV7-9 and TRBJ2-2, the CDR3 gives the full variable domain: DTGVSQNPRHKITKRGQNVTFRCDPISEHNRLYWYRQTLGQGPEFLTYFQNEAQLEKSRLLSDRFSAERPKGSFSTLEIQRTEQGDSAMYLCASSSPGLAGYTGELFFGEGSRLTVL.

The rearrangement uses TRBV27 and TRBJ2-7; D remains unclear. This CDR3 spans 13 amino acids. V dropped 11 bases and J dropped 0 bases, with 14 bases sitting between them. Germline CDR1 is MNHEY and CDR2 is SMNVEV (reference sequence). In DNA form, the CDR3 reads TGTGCCGCAGCGATACAGCCCTCCTACGAGCAGTACTTC. This gives the protein CAAAIQPSYEQYF.

The rearrangement joins TRBV28 to TRBJ1-5; no reliable D call. V was trimmed by 7 bases and J by 2 bases, leaving 15 bases between them. Looked up from germline, CDR1 is MDHEN and CDR2 is SYDVKM. The length of the CDR3 is 15 residues. DNA for the CDR3: TGTGCCAGCACCCCCGAGGATTTTGGCAATCAGCCCCAGCATTTT. As protein: CASTPEDFGNQPQHF. Drawing the rest from reference TRBV28 and TRBJ1-5, the complete variable domain is DVKVTQSSRYLVKRTGEKVFLECVQDMDHENMFWYRQDPGLGLRLIYFSYDVKMKEKGDIPEGYSVSREKKERFSLILESASTNQTSMYLCASTPEDFGNQPQHFGDGTRLSIL.

The chain couples TRBV11-2 to TRBJ1-1; a possible D gene is TRBD1 (5 bases). CDR3 length equals 15 residues. In germline, CDR1 is SGHAT, CDR2 FQNNGV. The V gene lost 4 bases and the J gene lost 8 bases, with 20 bases spanning the gap. The CDR3 DNA sequence: TGTGCCAGCAGCTCGTTTCAGAGGACACCCGAAGAAGCTTTCTTT. The encoded protein is CASSSFQRTPEEAFF.

This chain connects TRBV18 to TRBJ1-4; D ambiguous. CDR1 is KGHSH, CDR2 LQKENI, per germline. V dropped 2 bases and J dropped 6 bases, with 10 bases sitting between them. The CDR3 extends over 14 amino acids. CDR3 in DNA: TGTGCCAGCTCACCAGATGTGGGTGATGAAAAACTGTTTTTT. It specifies CASSPDVGDEKLFF. Full variable domain (rest looked up from reference TRBV18 and TRBJ1-4): NAGVMQNPRHLVRRRGQEARLRCSPMKGHSHVYWYRQLPEEGLKFMVYLQKENIIDESGMPKERFSAEFPKEGPSILRIQQVVRGDSAAYFCASSPDVGDEKLFFGSGTQLSVL.

This sequence joins TRBV7-7 and TRBJ2-7; D possibly corresponds to TRBD1 (6 bases). Germline V gene data show CDR1 as SSHAT and CDR2 as FNYEAQ (reference sequence). The V end lost 4 bases, the J end lost 7 bases, and 14 bases lay between the germline ends. The length of the CDR3 is 13 residues. The CDR3 region is CASSYDTGTEQYF. The CDR3 DNA sequence: TGTGCCAGCAGCTACGACACAGGGACAGAGCAGTACTTC.

The rearrangement uses TRBV11-2 and TRBJ2-7; D uncertain. CDR1 and CDR2 (germline): SGHAT, FQNNGV. The CDR3 consists of 11 residues. V gave up 4 bases and J gave up 3 bases, with 4 bases separating them. CDR3 in DNA: TGTGCCAGCAGCTCGGACTACGAGCAGTACTTC. Residues: CASSSDYEQYF.

The V call is TRBV6-7, the J call TRBJ2-1; 7 positions match TRBD2. Being an ORF, TRBV6-7 has a function that is uncertain. V shed 10 bases and J 5 bases; nucleotides not matched to a gene: 11. There are 14 residues in the CDR3. The CDR3 nucleotides read TGTGCCACCTTCTTACCTAGCGGCCACAATGAGCAGTTCTTC. This codes for CATFLPSGHNEQFF.

This chain links TRBV6-1 with TRBJ1-4; the D is unclear. Per the germline V gene, CDR1 is MNHNS and CDR2 is SASEGT. V gave up 1 base and J gave up 2 bases, with 11 bases separating them. The CDR3 loop spans 16 amino acids. CDR3 protein: CASSEGGRPTNEKLFF. The DNA for the CDR3 is TGTGCCAGCAGTGAAGGTGGCCGCCCCACTAATGAAAAACTGTTTTTT.

This chain links TRBV15 with TRBJ2-7, with D perhaps TRBD2 (6 bases). CDR1 is LNHNV and CDR2 is YYDKDF in the germline V gene (reference sequence). The V end lost 1 base, the J end lost 0 bases, and 10 bases lay between the germline ends. CDR3 length: 15 residues. The CDR3 DNA sequence: TGTGCCACCAGCAGAGGACTAGTGGGCTCCTACGAGCAGTACTTC. Translating gives CATSRGLVGSYEQYF.

This rearrangement joins TRBV19 to TRBJ1-4; 8 bases are shared with TRBD1. Trimming took 9 bases from V and 4 from J; bases not matched to a gene: 4. Germline V CDR1 and CDR2: LNHDA, SQIVND (reference sequence). The CDR3 is made up of 13 amino acids. The CDR3, as DNA: TGTGCCAGCATCGACAGGGGTAATGAAAAACTGTTTTTT. This encodes CASIDRGNEKLFF.

The chain has TRBV27 and TRBJ2-7, with D possibly TRBD2 on 5 matching bases. Germline V gives CDR1 MNHEY, CDR2 SMNVEV (reference sequence). The CDR3 spans 16 residues. Trimming left V 5 bases short and J 3 bases short, with 20 bases between. CDR3 in DNA: TGTGCCAGCAGTCCACTGACCCAAACTAGTCTCTACGAGCAGTACTTC. This encodes CASSPLTQTSLYEQYF.

The chain joins TRBV5-1 to TRBJ2-7, with D possibly TRBD1 on 7 matching bases. This CDR3 comprises 14 residues. In germline, CDR1 is SGHRS, CDR2 YFSETQ. V was trimmed by 1 base and J by 5 bases, leaving 13 bases between them. This chain's CDR3 is CASSLSQGGHEQYF. Here the CDR3 DNA reads TGCGCCAGCAGCTTGTCCCAGGGGGGTCACGAGCAGTACTTC.

This clone occurred once. This chain connects TRBV12-5 to TRBJ2-1, with D perhaps assigned TRBD1 or TRBD2 (6 bases each). Germline CDR1 is LGHNT and CDR2 is FRNRAP. The CDR3 loop spans 16 amino acids. With 0 bases removed from V and 7 bases from J, the gap between germline ends came to 16 bases. The CDR3 sequence is CASGLVGGNGENEQFF. The DNA for the CDR3 is TGTGCTAGTGGTTTGGTAGGGGGGAACGGGGAAAATGAGCAGTTCTTC.